The clone carrying this T cell receptor (beta chain) has only a few counts. The antigen is unknown. This entry comes from a study of beta chain features in type 1 diabetes. Study-level results: TCRB CDR3 length was moderately but significantly reduced in all four CD4+ subsets of Type 1 diabetes patients. Using cDNA template may skew counts toward highly expressing activated cells. Equally in patients and controls, shorter templates might have been favored by PCR.

Sorting gave populations that all exceeded 98% purity. What was sequenced were expressed TCRB transcripts, since all of the isolated RNA had been reverse transcribed. Naive, central memory and regulatory T cell samples came to a mean of about 4 million reads. TCRdb's copy holds only in-frame clones and misses some; the assay was immunoSEQ multiplex PCR. The table lists under 350,000 clones, 14% of them singletons. The clonotype was recovered from a man aged 25 to 40 with type 1 diabetes. Sequencing input: naive CD4+ T cells from blood.

DNA of the CDR3: TGCAGCGGAGTTCGACAGGTCTGGACTGAAGCTTTCTTT. Protein product: CSGVRQVWTEAFF. The chain carries TRBV29-1 and TRBJ1-1, with D maybe TRBD1 (6 bases). CDR1 is SQVTM, CDR2 ANQGSEA, per germline. This CDR3 spans 13 amino acids. V was pared by 7 bases and J by 5 bases, with 17 bases between.